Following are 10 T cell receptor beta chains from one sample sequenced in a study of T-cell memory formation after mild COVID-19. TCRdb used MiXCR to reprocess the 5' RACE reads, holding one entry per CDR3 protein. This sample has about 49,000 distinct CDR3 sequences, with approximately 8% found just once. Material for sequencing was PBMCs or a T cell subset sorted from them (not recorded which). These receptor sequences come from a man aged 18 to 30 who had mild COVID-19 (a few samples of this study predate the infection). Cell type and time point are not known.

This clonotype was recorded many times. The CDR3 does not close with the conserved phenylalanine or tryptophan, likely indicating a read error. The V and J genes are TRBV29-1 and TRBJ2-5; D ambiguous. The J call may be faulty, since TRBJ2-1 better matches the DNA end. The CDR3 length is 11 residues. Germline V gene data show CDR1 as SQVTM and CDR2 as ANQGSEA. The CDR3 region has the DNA TGCAACCACTTCCGCTGTCAAGTCCAGTTCTAC. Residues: CNHFRCQVQFY.

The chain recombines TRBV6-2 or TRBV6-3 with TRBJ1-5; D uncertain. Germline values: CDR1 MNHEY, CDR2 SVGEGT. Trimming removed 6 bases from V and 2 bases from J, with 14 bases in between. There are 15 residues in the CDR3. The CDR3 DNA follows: TGTGCCAGCAGGATCGGACTCGGTCGCAATCAGCCCCAGCATTTT. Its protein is CASRIGLGRNQPQHF.

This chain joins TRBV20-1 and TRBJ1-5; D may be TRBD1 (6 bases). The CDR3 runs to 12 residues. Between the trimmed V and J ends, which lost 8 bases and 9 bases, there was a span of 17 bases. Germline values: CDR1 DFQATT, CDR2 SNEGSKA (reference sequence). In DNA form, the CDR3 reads TGCAGTTTTACGGACAGCCAGATGCCCCAGCATTTT. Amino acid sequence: CSFTDSQMPQHF.

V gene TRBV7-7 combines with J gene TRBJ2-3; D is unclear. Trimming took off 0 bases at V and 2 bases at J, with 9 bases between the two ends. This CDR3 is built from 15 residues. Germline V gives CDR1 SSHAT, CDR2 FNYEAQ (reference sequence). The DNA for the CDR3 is TGTGCCAGCAGCTTAGCTCTCTGGGACACAGATACGCAGTATTTT. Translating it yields CASSLALWDTDTQYF.

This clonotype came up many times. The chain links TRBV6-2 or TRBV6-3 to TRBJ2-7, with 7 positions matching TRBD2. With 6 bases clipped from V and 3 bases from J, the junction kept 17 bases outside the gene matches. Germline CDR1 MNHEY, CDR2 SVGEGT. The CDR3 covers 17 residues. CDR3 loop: CASSLGPAGVSYYEQYF. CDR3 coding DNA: TGTGCCAGCAGCTTGGGACCTGCGGGGGTTTCGTACTACGAGCAGTACTTC.

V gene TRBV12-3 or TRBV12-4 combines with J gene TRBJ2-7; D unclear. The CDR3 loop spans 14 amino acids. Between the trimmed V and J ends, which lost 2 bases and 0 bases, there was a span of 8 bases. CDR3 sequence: CASSLSLSSYEQYF. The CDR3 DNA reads TGTGCCAGCAGTTTATCCCTGAGCTCCTACGAGCAGTACTTC.

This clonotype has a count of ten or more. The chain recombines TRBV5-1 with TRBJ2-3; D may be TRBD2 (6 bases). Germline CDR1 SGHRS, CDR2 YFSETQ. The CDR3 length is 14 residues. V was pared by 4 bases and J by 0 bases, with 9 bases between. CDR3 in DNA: TGCGCCAGCAGCCCTGGGGGGAGCACAGATACGCAGTATTTT. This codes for CASSPGGSTDTQYF.

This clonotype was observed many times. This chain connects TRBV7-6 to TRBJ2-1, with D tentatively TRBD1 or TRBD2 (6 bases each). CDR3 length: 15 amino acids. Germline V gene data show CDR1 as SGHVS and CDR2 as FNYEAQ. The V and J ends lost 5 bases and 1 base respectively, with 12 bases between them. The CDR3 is CASSPGGGSYNEQFF. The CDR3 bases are TGTGCCAGCAGCCCAGGAGGGGGGTCCTACAATGAGCAGTTCTTC.

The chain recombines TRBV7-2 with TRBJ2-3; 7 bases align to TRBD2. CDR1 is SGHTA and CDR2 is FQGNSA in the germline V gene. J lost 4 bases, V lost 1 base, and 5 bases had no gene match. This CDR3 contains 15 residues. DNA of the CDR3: TGTGCCAGCAGCTTAGGACTAGCTCTGGCAGATACGCAGTATTTT. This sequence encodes CASSLGLALADTQYF.

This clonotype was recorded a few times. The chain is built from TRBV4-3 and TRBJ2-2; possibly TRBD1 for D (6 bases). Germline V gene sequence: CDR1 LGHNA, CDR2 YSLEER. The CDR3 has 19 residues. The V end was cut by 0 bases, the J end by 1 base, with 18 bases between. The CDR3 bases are TGCGCCAGCAGCCAAGATCCGGTCAGGGGCAATAGGAACACCGGGGAGCTGTTTTTT. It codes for CASSQDPVRGNRNTGELFF.